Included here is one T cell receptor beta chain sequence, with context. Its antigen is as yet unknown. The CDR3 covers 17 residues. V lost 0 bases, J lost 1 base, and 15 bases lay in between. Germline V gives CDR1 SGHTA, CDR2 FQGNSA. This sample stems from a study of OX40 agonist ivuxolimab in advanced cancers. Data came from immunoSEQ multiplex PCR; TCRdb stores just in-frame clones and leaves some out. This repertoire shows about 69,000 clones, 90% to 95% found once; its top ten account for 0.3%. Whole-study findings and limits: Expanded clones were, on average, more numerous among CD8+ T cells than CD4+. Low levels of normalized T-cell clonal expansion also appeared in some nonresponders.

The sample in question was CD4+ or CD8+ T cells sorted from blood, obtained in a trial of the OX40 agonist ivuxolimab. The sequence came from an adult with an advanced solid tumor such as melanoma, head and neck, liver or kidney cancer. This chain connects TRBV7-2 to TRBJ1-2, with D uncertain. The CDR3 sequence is CASSLARVGRINYGYTF. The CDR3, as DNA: TGTGCCAGCAGCTTAGCGCGGGTGGGGAGGATTAACTATGGCTACACCTTC.